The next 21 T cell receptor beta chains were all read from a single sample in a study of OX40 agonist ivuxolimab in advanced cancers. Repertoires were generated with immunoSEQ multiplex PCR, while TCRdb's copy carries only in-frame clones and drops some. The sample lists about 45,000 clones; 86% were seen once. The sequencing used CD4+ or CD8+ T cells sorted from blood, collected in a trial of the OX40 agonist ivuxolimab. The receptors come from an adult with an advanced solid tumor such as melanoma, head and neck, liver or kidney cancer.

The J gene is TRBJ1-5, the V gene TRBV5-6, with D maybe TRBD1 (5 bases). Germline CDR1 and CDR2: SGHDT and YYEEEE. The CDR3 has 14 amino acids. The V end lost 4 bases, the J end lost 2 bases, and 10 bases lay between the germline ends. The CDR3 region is CASSKQVRNQPQHF. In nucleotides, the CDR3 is TGTGCCAGCAGCAAACAGGTTCGCAATCAGCCCCAGCATTTT.

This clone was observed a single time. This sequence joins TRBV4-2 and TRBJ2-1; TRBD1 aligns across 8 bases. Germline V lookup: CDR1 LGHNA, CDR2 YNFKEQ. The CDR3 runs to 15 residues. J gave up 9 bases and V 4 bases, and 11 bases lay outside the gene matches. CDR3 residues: CASSPRTGNKGEQFF. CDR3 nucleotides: TGTGCCAGCAGCCCCCGGACAGGGAATAAGGGTGAGCAGTTCTTC.

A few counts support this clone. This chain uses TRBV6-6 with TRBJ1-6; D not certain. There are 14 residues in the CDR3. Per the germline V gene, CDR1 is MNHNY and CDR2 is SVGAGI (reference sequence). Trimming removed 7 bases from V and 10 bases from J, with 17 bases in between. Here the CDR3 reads CASTSDWGGSPLHF. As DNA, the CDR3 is TGTGCCAGCACCTCAGATTGGGGAGGATCACCCCTCCACTTT.

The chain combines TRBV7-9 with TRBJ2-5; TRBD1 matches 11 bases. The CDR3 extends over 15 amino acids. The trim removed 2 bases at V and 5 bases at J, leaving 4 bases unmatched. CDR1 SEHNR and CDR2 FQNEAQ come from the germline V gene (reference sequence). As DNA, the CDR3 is TGTGCCAGCAGCTTAATCGGACAGGGGGCCGAGACCCAGTACTTC. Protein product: CASSLIGQGAETQYF.

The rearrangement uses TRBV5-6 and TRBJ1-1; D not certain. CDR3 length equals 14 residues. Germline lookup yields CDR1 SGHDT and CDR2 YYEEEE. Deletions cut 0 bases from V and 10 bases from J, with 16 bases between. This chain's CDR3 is CASSLEFGVTGAFF. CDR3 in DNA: TGTGCCAGCAGCTTGGAGTTCGGGGTGACGGGAGCTTTCTTT.

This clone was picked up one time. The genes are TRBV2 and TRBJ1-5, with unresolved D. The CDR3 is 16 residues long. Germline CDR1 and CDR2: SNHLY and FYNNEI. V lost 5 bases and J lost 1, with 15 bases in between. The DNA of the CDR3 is TGTGCCAGCAGTACCTTCCGACATTCGAGCAATCAGCCCCAGCATTTT. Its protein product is CASSTFRHSSNQPQHF. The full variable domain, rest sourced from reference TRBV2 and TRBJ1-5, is EPEVTQTPSHQVTQMGQEVILRCVPISNHLYFYWYRQILGQKVEFLVSFYNNEISEKSEIFDDQFSVERPDGSNFTLKIRSTKLEDSAMYFCASSTFRHSSNQPQHFGDGTRLSIL.

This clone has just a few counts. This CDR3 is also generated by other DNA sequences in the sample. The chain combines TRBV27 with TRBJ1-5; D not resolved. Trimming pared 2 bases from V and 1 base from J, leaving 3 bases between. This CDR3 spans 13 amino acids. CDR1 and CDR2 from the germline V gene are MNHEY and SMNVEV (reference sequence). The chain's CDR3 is CASSLTSNQPQHF. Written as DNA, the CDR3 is TGTGCCAGCAGTTTAACCAGCAATCAGCCCCAGCATTTT.

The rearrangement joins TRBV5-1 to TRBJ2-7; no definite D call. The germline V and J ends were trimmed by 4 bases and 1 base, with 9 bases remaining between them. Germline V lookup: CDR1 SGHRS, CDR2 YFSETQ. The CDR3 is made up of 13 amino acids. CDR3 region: CASSGDGSYEQYF. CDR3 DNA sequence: TGCGCCAGCAGCGGAGACGGATCCTACGAGCAGTACTTC.

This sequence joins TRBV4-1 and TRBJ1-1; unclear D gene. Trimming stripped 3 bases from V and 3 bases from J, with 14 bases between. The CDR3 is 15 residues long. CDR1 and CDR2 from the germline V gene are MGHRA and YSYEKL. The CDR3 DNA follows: TGCGCCAGCAGCCAGGTTGAAGGGAGGGACACTGAAGCTTTCTTT. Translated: CASSQVEGRDTEAFF.

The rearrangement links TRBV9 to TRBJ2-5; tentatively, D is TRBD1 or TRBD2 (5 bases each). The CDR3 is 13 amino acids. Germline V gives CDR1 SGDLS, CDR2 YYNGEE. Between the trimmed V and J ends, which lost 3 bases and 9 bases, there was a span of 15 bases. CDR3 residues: CASSAGPRGAQYF. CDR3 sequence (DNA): TGTGCCAGCAGCGCGGGACCCCGGGGAGCCCAGTACTTC.

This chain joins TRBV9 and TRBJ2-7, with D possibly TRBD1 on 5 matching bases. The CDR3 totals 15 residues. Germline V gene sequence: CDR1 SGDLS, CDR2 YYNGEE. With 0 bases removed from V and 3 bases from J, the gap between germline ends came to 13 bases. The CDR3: CASSVGVGPDYEQYF. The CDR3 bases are TGTGCCAGCAGCGTAGGAGTGGGGCCTGACTACGAGCAGTACTTC.

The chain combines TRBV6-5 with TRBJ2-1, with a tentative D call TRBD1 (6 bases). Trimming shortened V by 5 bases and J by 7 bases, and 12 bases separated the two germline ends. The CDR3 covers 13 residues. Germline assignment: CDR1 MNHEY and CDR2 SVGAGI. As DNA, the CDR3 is TGTGCCAGCAGTGAACAGGGTTGGAATGAGCAGTTCTTC. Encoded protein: CASSEQGWNEQFF.

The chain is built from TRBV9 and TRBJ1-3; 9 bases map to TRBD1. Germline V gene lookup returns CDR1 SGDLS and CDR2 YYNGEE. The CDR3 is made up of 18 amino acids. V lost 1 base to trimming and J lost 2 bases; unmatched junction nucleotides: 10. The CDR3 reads CASSVNPGQGEAGNTIYF. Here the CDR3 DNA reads TGTGCCAGCAGCGTAAATCCGGGACAGGGAGAAGCTGGAAACACCATATATTTT.

The CDR3 sequence is CASSFGTDHYGYTF. CDR3 sequence (DNA): TGTGCCAGCAGCTTCGGGACAGACCATTATGGCTACACCTTC. This chain links TRBV11-2 with TRBJ1-2; TRBD1 matches 7 bases. Germline V gene sequence: CDR1 SGHAT, CDR2 FQNNGV. The CDR3 has 14 amino acids. After removal of 3 bases from V and 5 bases from J, the junction contained 6 bases not matched to a gene.

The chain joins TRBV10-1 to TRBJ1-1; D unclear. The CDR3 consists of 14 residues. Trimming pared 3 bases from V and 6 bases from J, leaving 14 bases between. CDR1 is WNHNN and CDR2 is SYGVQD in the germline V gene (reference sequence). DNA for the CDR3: TGCGCCAGCAGTGAATCAAGTTACGGCTCTGAAGCTTTCTTT. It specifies CASSESSYGSEAFF.

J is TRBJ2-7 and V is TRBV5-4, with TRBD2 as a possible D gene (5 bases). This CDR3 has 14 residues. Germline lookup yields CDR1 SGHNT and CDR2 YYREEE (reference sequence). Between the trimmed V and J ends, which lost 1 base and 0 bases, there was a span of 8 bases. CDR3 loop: CASSLQGSSYEQYF. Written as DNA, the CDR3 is TGTGCCAGCAGCTTGCAAGGGAGCTCCTACGAGCAGTACTTC.

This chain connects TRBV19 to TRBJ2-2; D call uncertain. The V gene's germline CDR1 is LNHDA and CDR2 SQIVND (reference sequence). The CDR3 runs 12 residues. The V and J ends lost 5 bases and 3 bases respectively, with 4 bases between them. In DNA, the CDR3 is TGTGCCAGTAGTCTCCACACCGGGGAGCTGTTTTTT. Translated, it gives CASSLHTGELFF.

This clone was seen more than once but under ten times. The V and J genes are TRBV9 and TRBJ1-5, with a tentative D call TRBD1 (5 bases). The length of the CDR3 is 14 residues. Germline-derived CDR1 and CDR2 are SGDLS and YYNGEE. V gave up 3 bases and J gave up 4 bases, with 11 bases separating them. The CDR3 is CASSARGVNQPQHF. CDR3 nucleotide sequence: TGTGCCAGCAGCGCCCGGGGGGTTAATCAGCCCCAGCATTTT.

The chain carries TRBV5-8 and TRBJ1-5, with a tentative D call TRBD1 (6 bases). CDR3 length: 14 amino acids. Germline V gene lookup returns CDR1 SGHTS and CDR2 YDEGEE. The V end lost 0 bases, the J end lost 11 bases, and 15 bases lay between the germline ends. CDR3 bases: TGTGCCAGCAGCTTGGTGCCGGACAGCTCCGCCCAGCATTTT. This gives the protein CASSLVPDSSAQHF.

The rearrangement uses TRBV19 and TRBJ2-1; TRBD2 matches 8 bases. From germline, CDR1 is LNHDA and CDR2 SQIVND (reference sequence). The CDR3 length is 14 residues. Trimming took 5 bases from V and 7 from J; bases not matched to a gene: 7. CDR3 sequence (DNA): TGTGCCAGTAGTCCCCGACTAGCGAAGAATGAGCAGTTCTTC. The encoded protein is CASSPRLAKNEQFF.

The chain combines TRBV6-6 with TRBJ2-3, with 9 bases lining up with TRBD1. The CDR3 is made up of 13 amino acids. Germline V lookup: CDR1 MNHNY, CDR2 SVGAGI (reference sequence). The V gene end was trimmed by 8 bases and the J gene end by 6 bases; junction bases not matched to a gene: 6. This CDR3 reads CASGGQGLDTQYF. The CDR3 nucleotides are TGTGCCAGCGGGGGACAGGGTTTGGATACGCAGTATTTT.